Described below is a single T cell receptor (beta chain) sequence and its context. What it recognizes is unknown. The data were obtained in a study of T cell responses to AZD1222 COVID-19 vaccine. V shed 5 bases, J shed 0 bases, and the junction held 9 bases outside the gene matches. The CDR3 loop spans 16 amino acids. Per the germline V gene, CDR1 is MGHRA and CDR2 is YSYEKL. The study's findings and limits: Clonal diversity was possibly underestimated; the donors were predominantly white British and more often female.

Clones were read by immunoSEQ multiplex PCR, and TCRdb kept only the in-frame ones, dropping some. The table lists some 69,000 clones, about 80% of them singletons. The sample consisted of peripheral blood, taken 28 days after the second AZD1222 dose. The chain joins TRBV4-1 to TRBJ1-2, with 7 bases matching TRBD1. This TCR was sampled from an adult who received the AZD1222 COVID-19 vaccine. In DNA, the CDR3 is TGCGCCAGCAGCAACAGGGGCCGGGGGGCTAACTATGGCTACACCTTC. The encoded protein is CASSNRGRGANYGYTF.